Listed below are T cell receptor beta chains from one sample, sequenced in a study of T cell repertoires in cytomegalovirus infection. These receptors' antigens are unknown. One entry per CDR3 protein results from TCRdb running MiXCR on the reads. The table has some 800,000 distinct CDR3 sequences, around a third seen once. Material: cultured CD8+ T cells from PBMCs, obtained from culture after CMV antigen stimulation. The source of these receptors is a human donor in good health (CMV status not recorded). Some clones in this sample may be carry-over from other donors' samples. CDR3s include the opening cysteine and the closing phenylalanine or tryptophan. D genes are given only for firm matches. For some rows the clone size is stated as once, few or many, or as a class when expanded; others skip it.

j_gene: TRBJ2-1
abundance: few
d_gene: TRBD2
v_gene: TRBV5-1
len: 16
CDR3aa: CASSLAGLAGGYEQFF
CDR3nt: TGCGCCAGCAGCTTGGCGGGACTAGCGGGGGGTTATGAGCAGTTCTTC

j_gene: TRBJ2-1
abundance: NA
d_gene: TRBD2
v_gene: TRBV6-1
len: 13
CDR3aa: CAGGEGLGREQFF
CDR3nt: TGTGCCGGCGGGGAGGGACTAGGTCGTGAGCAGTTCTTC

j_gene: TRBJ1-1
abundance: many
d_gene: NA
v_gene: TRBV12-3/TRBV12-4
len: 11
CDR3aa: CASSLQGEAFF
CDR3nt: TGTGCCAGCAGTCTACAGGGTGAAGCTTTCTTT

j_gene: TRBJ1-1
abundance: NA
d_gene: TRBD1
v_gene: TRBV11-2
len: 17
CDR3aa: CASSPGTGGILDTEAFF
CDR3nt: TGTGCCAGCAGCCCCGGGACAGGGGGCATTTTGGACACTGAAGCTTTCTTT

j_gene: TRBJ1-1
abundance: few
d_gene: NA
v_gene: TRBV7-6
len: 12
CDR3aa: CASSLDALEAFF
CDR3nt: TGTGCCAGCAGCTTAGACGCCCTAGAAGCTTTCTTT

j_gene: TRBJ1-1
abundance: NA
d_gene: NA
v_gene: TRBV2
len: 14
CDR3aa: CASGGVSQDTEAFF
CDR3nt: TGTGCCAGCGGAGGGGTTAGTCAGGACACTGAAGCTTTCTTT

j_gene: TRBJ2-2
abundance: NA
d_gene: TRBD1
v_gene: TRBV6-1
len: 17
CDR3aa: CASSEDRDRIFTGELFF
CDR3nt: TGTGCCAGCAGTGAAGACCGGGACAGGATATTCACCGGGGAGCTGTTTTTT

j_gene: TRBJ1-1
abundance: few
d_gene: TRBD1
v_gene: TRBV10-3
len: 16
CDR3aa: CAISDPDRARNTEAFF
CDR3nt: TGTGCCATCAGTGACCCGGACAGGGCGAGGAACACTGAAGCTTTCTTT

j_gene: TRBJ2-5
abundance: NA
d_gene: NA
v_gene: TRBV28
len: 10
CDR3aa: CASSSETQYF
CDR3nt: TGTGCCAGCAGTTCTGAGACCCAGTACTTC

j_gene: TRBJ2-5
abundance: NA
d_gene: NA
v_gene: TRBV20-1
len: 13
CDR3aa: CSAEGHHQETQYF
CDR3nt: TGCAGTGCTGAGGGACACCACCAAGAGACCCAGTACTTC

j_gene: TRBJ2-2
abundance: few
d_gene: NA
v_gene: TRBV12-3/TRBV12-4
len: 15
CDR3aa: CASSPPKGNTGELFF
CDR3nt: TGTGCCAGCAGCCCCCCTAAGGGGAACACCGGGGAGCTGTTTTTT

j_gene: TRBJ1-5
abundance: NA
d_gene: NA
v_gene: TRBV7-6
len: 14
CDR3aa: CASSLYVGGQPQHF
CDR3nt: TGTGCCAGCAGCTTATACGTCGGGGGGCAGCCCCAGCATTTT

j_gene: TRBJ1-5
abundance: few
d_gene: NA
v_gene: TRBV7-8
len: 14
CDR3aa: CASSLGRGAQPQHF
CDR3nt: TGTGCCAGCAGCTTAGGGAGGGGAGCGCAGCCCCAGCATTTT

j_gene: TRBJ2-1
abundance: NA
d_gene: NA
v_gene: TRBV7-9
len: 14
CDR3aa: CASVPGRGDNEQFF
CDR3nt: TGTGCCAGCGTACCGGGAAGGGGGGACAATGAGCAGTTCTTC

j_gene: TRBJ1-6
abundance: NA
d_gene: TRBD1
v_gene: TRBV7-9
len: 16
CDR3aa: CASSFPGQGRNSPLHF
CDR3nt: TGTGCCAGCAGCTTCCCGGGACAGGGTAGAAATTCACCCCTCCACTTT

j_gene: TRBJ1-2
abundance: many
d_gene: NA
v_gene: TRBV10-3
len: 12
CDR3aa: CAISDGNYGYTF
CDR3nt: TGTGCCATCAGTGACGGCAACTATGGCTACACCTTC

j_gene: TRBJ1-4
abundance: NA
d_gene: NA
v_gene: TRBV6-1
len: 16
CDR3aa: CASSEALMQGWEKLFF
CDR3nt: TGTGCCAGCAGTGAAGCGCTAATGCAGGGTTGGGAAAAACTGTTTTTT

j_gene: TRBJ1-6
abundance: few
d_gene: NA
v_gene: TRBV20-1
len: 15
CDR3aa: CSARVVEGVDSPLHF
CDR3nt: TGCAGTGCTAGAGTGGTGGAGGGGGTCGATTCACCCCTCCACTTT